The 15 T cell receptor beta chains below were found in one sample sequenced in a study of T cells after yellow fever vaccination. Each CDR3 protein gets one entry after TCRdb re-called the 5' RACE reads with MiXCR. The top ten hold roughly 18% of the sample, which has a few hundred thousand distinct CDR3 sequences, under 14% seen once. The specimen was PBMCs, collected on the day of the first yellow fever vaccination. These receptors were obtained from a man between 18 and 35 years old who received the YFV17D yellow fever vaccine.

The DNA for the CDR3 is TGCGCCAGCAGCCAGACAGGGCGGCAGACCCAGTACTTC. Translating gives CASSQTGRQTQYF. The chain recombines TRBV4-1 with TRBJ2-5; 7 bases are a match to TRBD1. This CDR3 is built from 13 residues. Germline values: CDR1 MGHRA, CDR2 YSYEKL. Trimming removed 3 bases from V and 6 bases from J; junction bases left unmatched: 4.

In this sample, this clonotype turned up a few times. V and J are TRBV5-1 and TRBJ1-1; unclear D gene. Germline assignment: CDR1 SGHRS and CDR2 YFSETQ. Trimming removed 4 bases at V and 2 bases at J, with 12 bases between. The CDR3 consists of 14 residues. For the CDR3, the DNA is TGCGCCAGCAGCCCGATTTGGGGTAACACTGAAGCTTTCTTT. It codes for CASSPIWGNTEAFF.

The chain recombines TRBV12-3 or TRBV12-4 with TRBJ1-2; D not resolved. The CDR3 consists of 17 residues. The V end was cut by 2 bases, the J end by 2 bases, with 18 bases between. The CDR3 DNA reads as TGTGCCAGCAGTTTATTCGGGGTCTATTTAGCGAACTATGGCTACACCTTC. Encoded protein: CASSLFGVYLANYGYTF.

This chain connects TRBV19 to TRBJ2-4; no clear D gene. CDR1 is LNHDA and CDR2 is SQIVND in the germline V gene (reference sequence). V shed 10 bases and J shed 2 bases, with 12 bases lying between them. This CDR3 is built from 13 residues. In DNA form, the CDR3 reads TGTGCCACCCAAGGGCGGTCCAAAAACATTCAGTACTTC. Translation: CATQGRSKNIQYF.

This chain connects TRBV4-3 to TRBJ2-7; D is possibly TRBD1 (5 bases). The CDR3 length is 15 residues. With 0 bases removed from V and 1 base from J, the gap between germline ends came to 10 bases. In germline, CDR1 is LGHNA, CDR2 YSLEER. CDR3 coding DNA: TGCGCCAGCAGCCAAGATTCAGGGTATTCCTACGAGCAGTACTTC. Protein product: CASSQDSGYSYEQYF.

This clonotype was seen a handful of times. The genes are TRBV6-2 or TRBV6-3 and TRBJ2-7; perhaps TRBD2 as D (6 bases). The CDR3 runs 15 residues. V was cut by 1 base and J by 2 bases, with 12 bases left in between. The germline V gene encodes CDR1 MNHEY and CDR2 SVGEGT. The CDR3 DNA is TGTGCCAGCAGTTACTATCTAGCGAAAACCTACGAGCAGTACTTC. It encodes CASSYYLAKTYEQYF.

This sequence joins TRBV4-1 and TRBJ2-5; D not resolved. Germline values: CDR1 MGHRA, CDR2 YSYEKL. The CDR3 is 13 residues long. V was cut by 4 bases and J by 3 bases, with 9 bases left in between. The CDR3 sequence is CASSLGPEETQYF. In DNA, the CDR3 is TGCGCCAGCAGCCTGGGTCCGGAAGAGACCCAGTACTTC.

The gene calls are TRBV20-1 and TRBJ1-4; TRBD1 is a possible D gene (5 bases). V was shortened by 3 bases and J by 4 bases, with 12 bases between the two germline ends. Looked up from germline, CDR1 is DFQATT and CDR2 is SNEGSKA (reference sequence). The CDR3 contains 14 residues. CDR3 residues: CSASVGRGNEKLFF. CDR3 DNA: TGCAGTGCTAGCGTCGGAAGGGGTAATGAAAAACTGTTTTTT.

V is TRBV29-1 and J is TRBJ2-1, with D perhaps matching TRBD1 (5 bases). Germline V gene data show CDR1 as SQVTM and CDR2 as ANQGSEA. The CDR3 runs 18 residues. Deletions cut 4 bases from V and 4 bases from J, with 26 bases between. CDR3 bases: TGCAGCGTTGGGGGTCTTCACCCCATTAGGGGATTTTACAATGAGCAGTTCTTC. This sequence encodes CSVGGLHPIRGFYNEQFF.

The chain joins TRBV7-2 to TRBJ2-3, with D unclear. From germline, CDR1 is SGHTA and CDR2 FQGNSA. This CDR3 has 14 amino acids. The V end lost 4 bases, the J end lost 1 base, and 9 bases lay between the germline ends. For the CDR3, the DNA is TGTGCCAGCAGCTCGCCTGCGGGCACAGATACGCAGTATTTT. Translation gives CASSSPAGTDTQYF.

V gene TRBV2 combines with J gene TRBJ1-5, with 7 bases lining up with TRBD1. Germline V CDR1 and CDR2: SNHLY, FYNNEI. CDR3 length: 13 residues. Trimming removed 7 bases from V and 3 bases from J; junction bases left unmatched: 3. The CDR3 loop is CASTTGLNQPQHF. CDR3 nucleotide sequence: TGTGCCAGCACGACAGGGCTCAATCAGCCCCAGCATTTT.

This clonotype was observed a handful of times. The J gene is TRBJ2-7, the V gene TRBV20-1; D ambiguous. This CDR3 spans 12 amino acids. CDR1 and CDR2 from the germline V gene are DFQATT and SNEGSKA (reference sequence). The V end lost 0 bases, the J end lost 3 bases, and 6 bases lay between the germline ends. CDR3: CSARDWSYEQYF. The CDR3 DNA sequence: TGCAGTGCTAGAGATTGGAGCTACGAGCAGTACTTC.

This clonotype has more than one count but fewer than ten. The chain is built from TRBV20-1 and TRBJ1-5; possible D gene TRBD1, 5 bases. The germline V gene has CDR1 DFQATT and CDR2 SNEGSKA (reference sequence). The CDR3 is 13 residues long. V shed 3 bases and J shed 3 bases, with 9 bases lying between them. As DNA, the CDR3 is TGCAGTGCTAGTCGGGGCACCAATCAGCCCCAGCATTTT. Translation gives CSASRGTNQPQHF.

This clonotype was recorded a few times. This sequence joins TRBV5-1 and TRBJ2-3, with 10 bases matching TRBD2. The germline V gene encodes CDR1 SGHRS and CDR2 YFSETQ. The V and J ends lost 0 bases and 4 bases, in that order; junction bases with no gene match: 5. CDR3 size: 16 residues. CDR3 region: CASSLGSGGRPDTQYF. In DNA, the CDR3 is TGCGCCAGCAGCTTGGGTAGCGGGGGGCGGCCAGATACGCAGTATTTT.

This clonotype was detected a few times. The gene calls are TRBV29-1 and TRBJ2-1; D is unresolved. V was pared by 4 bases and J by 0 bases, with 7 bases between. The CDR3 is made up of 13 amino acids. Germline V gene sequence: CDR1 SQVTM, CDR2 ANQGSEA. The CDR3 is CSVGKVSYNEQFF. For the CDR3, the DNA is TGCAGCGTTGGGAAGGTCTCCTACAATGAGCAGTTCTTC.